This is a list of T cell receptor beta chains from one sample in a study of spatial heterogeneity in lung cancer. TCRdb called the 5' RACE reads again in MiXCR, with one record for every CDR3 protein. The table has 50,000 to 65,000 distinct CDR3 sequences, approximately 7% seen once. This specimen was PBMCs, taken at surgery. The source of these receptors is a female donor with early-stage non-small cell lung cancer. Both conserved end residues are part of each CDR3.

V	J	CDR3
TRBV20-1	TRBJ1-5	CSARDLVRADQPQHF
TRBV6-5	TRBJ1-2	CASSYSWESGYTF
TRBV29-1	TRBJ2-7	CSVLTTGGLEQYF
TRBV27	TRBJ2-2	CASSGLTGELFF
TRBV20-1	TRBJ2-7	CSAREGASIDEQYF
TRBV27	TRBJ2-7	CASSLSPKSGEQYF
TRBV6-5	TRBJ1-1	CASSYSYYTEAFF
TRBV7-7	TRBJ2-2	CASSLVGTLTGELFF
TRBV30	TRBJ2-5	CAWSTGGLTQYF
TRBV20-1	TRBJ2-7	CSARKVGAYEQYF
TRBV7-2	TRBJ2-1	CASSNRGLANEQFF
TRBV4-1	TRBJ1-3	CASSQDLGGEGGNTIYF
TRBV28	TRBJ2-7	CASVRDSYYEQYF
TRBV21-1	TRBJ1-5	CASSKLTTGTTGSGDQPQHF
TRBV6-5	TRBJ2-5	CASSYSRTGTVRPYF
TRBV7-9	TRBJ2-5	CASSPAGWQETQYF
TRBV12-3/TRBV12-4	TRBJ2-2	CASRLTEGAGELFF
TRBV9	TRBJ2-3	CASAGGDADTQYF
TRBV9	TRBJ2-1	CASSARGVQFF
TRBV2	TRBJ2-5	CASSRLLLGQETQYF
TRBV4-3	TRBJ1-3	CASSQDWKDTIYF
TRBV12-3/TRBV12-4	TRBJ2-1	CASSRYGNEQFF
TRBV18	TRBJ2-3	CASSNDRALVTDTQYF
TRBV9	TRBJ1-2	CASSKTGGGGNGYTF
TRBV29-1	TRBJ2-1	CSVKKQGARDEQFF
TRBV20-1	TRBJ2-1	CSARGIQNEQFF